This entry lists 9 T cell receptor beta chains sequenced from one sample in a study of blood T cell repertoires in COVID-19. The protocol was immunoSEQ multiplex PCR, while the TCRdb copy is restricted to in-frame clones and leaves out a portion. This table has a few hundred thousand clones, more than 70% appearing once. Material: peripheral blood. These receptors were collected from a middle-aged man with acute or convalescent COVID-19.

A remark on this clone: Other DNA variants within this sample encode the same CDR3. This chain joins TRBV27 and TRBJ1-5; 7 bases match TRBD1. The V segment lost 3 bases and the J segment 3 bases; nucleotides outside the gene matches: 8. The CDR3 length is 16 residues. The germline gives CDR1 MNHEY, CDR2 SMNVEV (reference sequence). The CDR3 protein is CASSFAGTANNQPQHF. CDR3 bases: TGTGCCAGCAGTTTCGCCGGGACAGCAAACAATCAGCCCCAGCATTTT.

This chain joins TRBV11-2 and TRBJ2-7, with D uncertain. This CDR3 is built from 15 residues. Germline CDR1 SGHAT, CDR2 FQNNGV. Trimming removed 0 bases from V and 2 bases from J, with 11 bases in between. CDR3 region: CASSLEAEWTYEQYF. The DNA of the CDR3 is TGTGCCAGCAGCTTAGAGGCGGAATGGACCTACGAGCAGTACTTC.

This clone is a singleton in its sample. The chain recombines TRBV28 with TRBJ1-4; a possible D gene is TRBD1 (6 bases). The V gene's germline CDR1 is MDHEN and CDR2 SYDVKM. This CDR3 contains 15 residues. V lost 3 bases and J 5 bases, leaving 13 bases between the germline ends. CDR3 protein: CASSFFGQGNEKLFF. For the CDR3, the DNA is TGTGCCAGCAGTTTTTTCGGGCAGGGGAATGAAAAACTGTTTTTT.

The J gene is TRBJ1-3, the V gene TRBV28; 7 nucleotides align to TRBD1. CDR1 is MDHEN and CDR2 is SYDVKM in the germline V gene. This CDR3 spans 14 amino acids. V was pared by 10 bases and J by 1 base, with 7 bases of the junction left unmatched. The CDR3 spells CATGLQGSGNTIYF. The CDR3 DNA sequence: TGTGCCACCGGTTTACAGGGGTCTGGAAACACCATATATTTT.

V and J are TRBV11-2 and TRBJ1-1; 7 bases match TRBD1. The V segment lost 1 base and the J segment 7 bases; nucleotides outside the gene matches: 3. The CDR3 has 13 residues. CDR1 is SGHAT and CDR2 is FQNNGV in the germline V gene. The CDR3 DNA reads TGTGCCAGCAGCTTAGGACAGGGTGATGAAGCTTTCTTT. It encodes CASSLGQGDEAFF.

J is TRBJ1-6 and V is TRBV6-2 or TRBV6-3, with 10 bases identical to TRBD1. CDR1 MNHEY and CDR2 SVGEGT come from the germline V gene. This CDR3 spans 15 amino acids. Unmatched junction bases numbered 9, after V lost 6 bases and J lost 10 bases. CDR3 DNA sequence: TGTGCCAGCAGCTCACCGGGACAGGGGTACTCACCCCTCCACTTT. Residues: CASSSPGQGYSPLHF.

The chain links TRBV6-2 or TRBV6-3 to TRBJ2-7, with 8 bases fitting TRBD1. Trimming took 4 bases from V and 2 from J; bases not matched to a gene: 4. The CDR3 is made up of 14 amino acids. Germline V lookup: CDR1 MNHEY, CDR2 SVGEGT. The CDR3: CASSWTGLAYEQYF. The CDR3 DNA reads TGTGCCAGCAGTTGGACAGGGCTGGCCTACGAGCAGTACTTC.

The chain is built from TRBV27 and TRBJ2-1; 10 bases are a match to TRBD2. CDR1 and CDR2 (germline): MNHEY, SMNVEV (reference sequence). V was clipped by 8 bases and J by 1 base; unmatched bases: 5. The CDR3 has 15 residues. CDR3 sequence: CASGSSGSSYNEQFF. DNA for the CDR3: TGTGCCAGCGGATCTAGCGGGAGTTCCTACAATGAGCAGTTCTTC.

V and J are TRBV11-3 and TRBJ1-6; 9 nucleotides line up with TRBD1. Trimming took 5 bases from V and 5 from J; bases not matched to a gene: 10. The CDR3 is 17 residues long. Germline V gene data show CDR1 as SGHNT and CDR2 as YENEEA. CDR3 bases: TGTGCCAGCAGCGAAGGAGTCTGGACAGGGGATAATTCACCCCTCCACTTT. It translates to CASSEGVWTGDNSPLHF.